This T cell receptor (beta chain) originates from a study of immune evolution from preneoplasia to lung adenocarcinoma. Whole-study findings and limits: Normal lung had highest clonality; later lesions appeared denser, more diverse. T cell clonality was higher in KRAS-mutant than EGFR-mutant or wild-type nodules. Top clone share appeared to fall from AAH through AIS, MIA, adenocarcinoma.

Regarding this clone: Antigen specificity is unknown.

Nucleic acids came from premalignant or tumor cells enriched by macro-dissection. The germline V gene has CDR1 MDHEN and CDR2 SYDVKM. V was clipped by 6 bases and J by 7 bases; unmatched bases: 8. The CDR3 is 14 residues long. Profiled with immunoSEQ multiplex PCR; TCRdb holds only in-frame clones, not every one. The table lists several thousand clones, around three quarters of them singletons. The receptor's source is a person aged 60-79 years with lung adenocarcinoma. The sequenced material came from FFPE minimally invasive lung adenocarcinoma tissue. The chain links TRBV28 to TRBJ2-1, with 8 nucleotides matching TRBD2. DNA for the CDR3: TGTGCCAGCAGGTTGCCTTTAGCGGGAAATGAGCAGTTCTTC. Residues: CASRLPLAGNEQFF.